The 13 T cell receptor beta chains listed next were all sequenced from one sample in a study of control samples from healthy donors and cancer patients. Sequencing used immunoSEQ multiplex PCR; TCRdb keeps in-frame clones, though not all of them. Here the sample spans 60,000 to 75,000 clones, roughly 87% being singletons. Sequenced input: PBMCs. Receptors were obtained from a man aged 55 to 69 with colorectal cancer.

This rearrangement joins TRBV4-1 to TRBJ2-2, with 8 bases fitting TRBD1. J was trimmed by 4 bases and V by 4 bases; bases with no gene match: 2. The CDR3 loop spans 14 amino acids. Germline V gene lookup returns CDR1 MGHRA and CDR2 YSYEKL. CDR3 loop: CASSPTGGTGELFF. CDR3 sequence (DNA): TGCGCCAGCAGCCCAACAGGGGGCACCGGGGAGCTGTTTTTT.

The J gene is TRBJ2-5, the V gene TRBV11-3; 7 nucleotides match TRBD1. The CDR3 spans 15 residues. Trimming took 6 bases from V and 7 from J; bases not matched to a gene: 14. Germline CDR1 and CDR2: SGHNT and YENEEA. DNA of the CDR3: TGTGCCAGCAGTCCATCAGTGGGGGACAGCGGGACCCAGTACTTC. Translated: CASSPSVGDSGTQYF.

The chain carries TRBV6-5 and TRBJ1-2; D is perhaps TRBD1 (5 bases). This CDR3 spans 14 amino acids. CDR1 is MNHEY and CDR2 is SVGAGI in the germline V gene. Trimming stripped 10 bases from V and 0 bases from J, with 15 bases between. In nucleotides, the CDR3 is TGTGCCACCACCTTTCGACAGACTAACTATGGCTACACCTTC. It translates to CATTFRQTNYGYTF.

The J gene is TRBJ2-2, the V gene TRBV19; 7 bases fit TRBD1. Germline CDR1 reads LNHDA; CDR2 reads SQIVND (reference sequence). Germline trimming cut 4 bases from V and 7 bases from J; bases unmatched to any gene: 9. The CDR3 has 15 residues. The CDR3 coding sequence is TGTGCCAGTAGTACCTTTACAGGGGCGGTCGGGGAGCTGTTTTTT. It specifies CASSTFTGAVGELFF. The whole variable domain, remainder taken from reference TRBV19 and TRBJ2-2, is DGGITQSPKYLFRKEGQNVTLSCEQNLNHDAMYWYRQDPGQGLRLIYYSQIVNDFQKGDIAEGYSVSREKKESFPLTVTSAQKNPTAFYLCASSTFTGAVGELFFGEGSRLTVL.

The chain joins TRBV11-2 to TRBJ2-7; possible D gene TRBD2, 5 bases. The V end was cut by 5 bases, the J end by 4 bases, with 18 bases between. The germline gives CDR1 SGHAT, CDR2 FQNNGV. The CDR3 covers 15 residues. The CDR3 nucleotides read TGTGCCAGCAGCCCTAGGCATATATCGGGGTACGAGCAGTACTTC. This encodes CASSPRHISGYEQYF.

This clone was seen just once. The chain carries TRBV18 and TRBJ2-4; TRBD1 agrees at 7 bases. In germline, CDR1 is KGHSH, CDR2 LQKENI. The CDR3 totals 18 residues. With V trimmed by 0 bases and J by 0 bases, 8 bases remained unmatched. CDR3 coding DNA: TGTGCCAGCTCACCACCGGGACAGAGAGGAGTAGCCAAAAACATTCAGTACTTC. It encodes CASSPPGQRGVAKNIQYF. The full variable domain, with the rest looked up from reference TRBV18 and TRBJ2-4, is NAGVMQNPRHLVRRRGQEARLRCSPMKGHSHVYWYRQLPEEGLKFMVYLQKENIIDESGMPKERFSAEFPKEGPSILRIQQVVRGDSAAYFCASSPPGQRGVAKNIQYFGAGTRLSVL.

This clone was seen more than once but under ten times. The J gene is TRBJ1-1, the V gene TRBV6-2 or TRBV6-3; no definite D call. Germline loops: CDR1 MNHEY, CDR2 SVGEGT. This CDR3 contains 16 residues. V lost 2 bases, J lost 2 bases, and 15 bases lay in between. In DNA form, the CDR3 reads TGTGCCAGCAGTTACGTGAGACGAGAATCAAACACTGAAGCTTTCTTT. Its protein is CASSYVRRESNTEAFF.

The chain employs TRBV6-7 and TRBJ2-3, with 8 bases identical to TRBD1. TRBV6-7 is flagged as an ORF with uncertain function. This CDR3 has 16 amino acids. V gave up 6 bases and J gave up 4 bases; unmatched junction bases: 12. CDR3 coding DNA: TGTGCCAGCAGCGACAGGGGCCAGTTTCCTCCAGATACGCAGTATTTT. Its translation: CASSDRGQFPPDTQYF.

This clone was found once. CDR3 sequence: CASSTQGLAGGRTDTQYF. The DNA of the CDR3 is TGTGCCAGCAGCACCCAGGGACTAGCGGGGGGGCGCACAGATACGCAGTATTTT. The chain joins TRBV5-6 to TRBJ2-3; 16 bases line up with TRBD2. Germline trimming cut 4 bases from V and 1 base from J; bases unmatched to any gene: 6. Germline values: CDR1 SGHDT, CDR2 YYEEEE. This CDR3 is built from 18 residues.

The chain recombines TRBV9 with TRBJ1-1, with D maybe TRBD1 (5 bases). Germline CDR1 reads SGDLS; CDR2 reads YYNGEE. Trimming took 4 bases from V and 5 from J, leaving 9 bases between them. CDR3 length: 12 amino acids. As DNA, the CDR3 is TGTGCCAGCAGCCCATGGGGGACTGAAGCTTTCTTT. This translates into CASSPWGTEAFF. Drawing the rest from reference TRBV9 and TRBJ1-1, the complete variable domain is DSGVTQTPKHLITATGQRVTLRCSPRSGDLSVYWYQQSLDQGLQFLIQYYNGEERAKGNILERFSAQQFPDLHSELNLSSLELGDSALYFCASSPWGTEAFFGQGTRLTVV.

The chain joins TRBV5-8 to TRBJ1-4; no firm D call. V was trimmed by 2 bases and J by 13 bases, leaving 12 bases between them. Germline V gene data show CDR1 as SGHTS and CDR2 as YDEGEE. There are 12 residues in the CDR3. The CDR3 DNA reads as TGTGCCAGCAGCTTATTCTCCGGAGGACTGTTTTTT. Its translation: CASSLFSGGLFF.

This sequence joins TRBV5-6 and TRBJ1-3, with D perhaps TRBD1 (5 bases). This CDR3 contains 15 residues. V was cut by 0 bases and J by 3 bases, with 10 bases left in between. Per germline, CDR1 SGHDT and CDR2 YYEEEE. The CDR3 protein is CASSLAGARGNTIYF. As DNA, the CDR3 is TGTGCCAGCAGCTTGGCTGGGGCGCGTGGAAACACCATATATTTT.

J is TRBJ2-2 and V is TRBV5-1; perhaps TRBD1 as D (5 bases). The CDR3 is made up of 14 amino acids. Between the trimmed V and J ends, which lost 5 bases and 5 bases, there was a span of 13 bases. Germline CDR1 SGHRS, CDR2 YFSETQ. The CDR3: CASSSQGWTGELFF. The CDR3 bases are TGCGCCAGCAGTAGCCAGGGTTGGACCGGGGAGCTGTTTTTT.